The clone carrying this T cell receptor (beta chain) was counted at least ten times. Antigen: not known. The sample belongs to a study of blood T cells in healthy people across ages. The germline CDR1 and CDR2 sequences are SGHRS and YFSETQ. The CDR3 is 15 amino acids. Trimming left V 0 bases short and J 0 bases short, with 4 bases between. Every donor gave roughly 9.2 milliliters of peripheral blood. Whole-study findings and limits: Unsorted PBMCs blocked a conclusive comparison of naive and antigen-experienced cells.

Then a second PCR, running about 7 to 11 cycles, was carried out with a sample-barcoded 5' primer and a J-beta primer mix. Researchers report that a template-switch adaptor with 12 random nucleotides tagged each cDNA molecule. Sequencing yielded, for each sample, at least 2.5 million paired-end reads carrying CDR3. TCRdb re-called the 5' RACE reads through MiXCR, storing one row per CDR3 protein. Seen here are 550,000 to 800,000 distinct CDR3 sequences, 20% to 25% observed once, and the top ten hold about 3.6%. The chain uses TRBV5-1 and TRBJ2-6; D ambiguous. The clonotype comes from a man aged 70 or older in good health. The material sequenced was blood. CDR3 loop: CASSLDASGANVLTF. In DNA form, the CDR3 reads TGCGCCAGCAGCTTGGATGCCTCTGGGGCCAACGTCCTGACTTTC.